These 6 T cell receptor beta chains came from one sample sequenced in a study of blood T cells in healthy people across ages (dated by TCRdb to between 2015 and 2017). Library prep was done by 5' RACE. Sequencing was performed on an Illumina HiSeq 2500. The second PCR ran for about 6 to 11 cycles and used a J-beta primer mix along with a sample-barcoded 5' primer. In-frame beta chains were kept once TCRdb had trimmed the public reads at Q25 with fastp and called clones with MiXCR. Every entry covers one CDR3 protein and lists the most common genes and DNA from its rows. This sample has 850,000 to 950,000 distinct CDR3 sequences in its table, and around 26% of those were observed once. The top ten constitute around a sixth of the sample. Sequences were obtained from blood. These receptors all stem from a woman of 80 years or more in good health.

This clonotype was observed many times. The rearrangement links TRBV12-3 or TRBV12-4 to TRBJ2-3; either TRBD1 or TRBD2 may supply D (5 bases each). Deletions cut 4 bases from V and 14 bases from J, with 19 bases between. The CDR3 consists of 13 residues. Here the CDR3 DNA reads TGTGCCAGCAGTTCGGGACGGACGGAGATTGCGTATTTT. This sequence encodes CASSSGRTEIAYF.

This clonotype was seen a handful of times. The V gene is TRBV30, the J gene TRBJ2-5; 8 nucleotides match TRBD1. V lost 5 bases and J lost 1; bases outside the gene matches: 12. CDR1 is GTSNPN and CDR2 is SVGIG in the germline V gene (reference sequence). This CDR3 is built from 16 residues. The CDR3 region is CAWLLPGQGPQETQYF. The DNA for the CDR3 is TGTGCCTGGCTGCTCCCCGGACAGGGCCCCCAAGAGACCCAGTACTTC. Variable domain in full (rest from reference TRBV30 and TRBJ2-5): SQTIHQWPATLVQPVGSPLSLECTVEGTSNPNLYWYRQAAGRGLQLLFYSVGIGQISSEVPQNLSASRPQDRQFILSSKKLLLSDSGFYLCAWLLPGQGPQETQYFGPGTRLLVL.

This clonotype was observed once. The J gene is TRBJ2-5, the V gene TRBV18; D unclear. Trimming took 3 bases from V and 1 from J, leaving 9 bases between them. Germline CDR1 KGHSH, CDR2 LQKENI. The CDR3 loop spans 14 amino acids. The CDR3 here is CASSPDGSQETQYF. For the CDR3, the DNA is TGTGCCAGCTCACCGGACGGATCCCAAGAGACCCAGTACTTC.

This clonotype was seen a handful of times. The chain employs TRBV29-1 and TRBJ2-7; D remains unclear. CDR3 size: 12 residues. CDR1 and CDR2 (germline): SQVTM, ANQGSEA. V lost 2 bases to trimming and J lost 3 bases, with 8 bases between them. The CDR3 nucleotides read TGCAGCGTTGAAATCGGCAGCTACGAGCAGTACTTC. This encodes CSVEIGSYEQYF.

This clonotype has ten or more counts. V usage is TRBV6-2 or TRBV6-3 and J usage is TRBJ1-6; 8 nucleotides agree with TRBD1. This CDR3 region has 16 residues. From germline, CDR1 is MNHEY and CDR2 SVGEGT. Unmatched junction bases numbered 15, after V lost 10 bases and J lost 7 bases. The CDR3 spells CATLGTGRLRNSPLHF. For the CDR3, the DNA is TGTGCCACCCTGGGGACAGGCCGTTTGAGAAATTCACCCCTCCACTTT.

V gene TRBV2 combines with J gene TRBJ2-2, with 8 bases lining up with TRBD1. The junction had 12 bases not matched to a gene; V was cut back by 7 bases and J by 8 bases. CDR3 length equals 15 residues. Germline assignment: CDR1 SNHLY and CDR2 FYNNEI. The CDR3 protein is CASKLGAGGTGELFF. CDR3 DNA sequence: TGTGCCAGCAAACTGGGGGCAGGGGGCACGGGGGAGCTGTTTTTT.